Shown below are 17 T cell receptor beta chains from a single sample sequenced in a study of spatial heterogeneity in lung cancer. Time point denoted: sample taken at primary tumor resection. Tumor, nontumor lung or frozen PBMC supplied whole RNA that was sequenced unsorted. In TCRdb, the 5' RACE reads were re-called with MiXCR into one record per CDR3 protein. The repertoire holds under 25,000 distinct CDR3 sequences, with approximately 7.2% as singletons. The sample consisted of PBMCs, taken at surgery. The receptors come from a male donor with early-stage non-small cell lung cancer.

In nucleotides, the CDR3 is TGTGCCACCACTTCGACTAGCCCTAGGGATGAGCAGTTCTTC. It is translated as CATTSTSPRDEQFF. The rearrangement links TRBV6-2 or TRBV6-3 to TRBJ2-1, with 7 bases lining up with TRBD2. V trimming: 10 bases; J trimming: 8 bases; junction bases outside the gene matches: 14. This CDR3 contains 14 residues. Germline V gives CDR1 MNHEY, CDR2 SVGEGT.

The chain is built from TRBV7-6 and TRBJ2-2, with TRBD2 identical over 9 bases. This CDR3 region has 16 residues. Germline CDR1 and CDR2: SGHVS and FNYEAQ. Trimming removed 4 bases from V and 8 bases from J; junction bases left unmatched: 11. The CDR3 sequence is CASSSSTSGGRGELFF. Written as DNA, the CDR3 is TGTGCCAGCAGCTCATCGACTAGCGGCGGCCGAGGGGAGCTGTTTTTT.

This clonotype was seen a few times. CDR3 bases: TGCGCCAGCAGCTTCGGCTCGGCCATTGGGTACCAAGAGACCCAGTACTTC. This encodes CASSFGSAIGYQETQYF. The chain links TRBV5-1 to TRBJ2-5, with D uncertain. CDR1 is SGHRS, CDR2 YFSETQ, per germline. Trimming shortened V by 2 bases and J by 0 bases, and 17 bases separated the two germline ends. CDR3 size: 17 residues.

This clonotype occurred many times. The CDR3 is CASSPLAAGTSGTTYEQYF. In DNA form, the CDR3 reads TGTGCCAGCAGCCCCCTGGCAGCCGGGACTAGCGGGACCACCTACGAGCAGTACTTC. The V call is TRBV5-6, the J call TRBJ2-7; TRBD2 agrees at 13 bases. Trimming removed 4 bases from V and 2 bases from J; junction bases left unmatched: 15. Germline assignment: CDR1 SGHDT and CDR2 YYEEEE. The CDR3 spans 19 residues.

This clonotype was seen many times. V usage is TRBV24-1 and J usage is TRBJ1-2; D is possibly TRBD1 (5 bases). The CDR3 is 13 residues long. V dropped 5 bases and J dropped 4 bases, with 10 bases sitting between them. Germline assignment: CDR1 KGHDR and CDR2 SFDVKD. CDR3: CATSVQGSYGYTF. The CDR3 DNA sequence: TGTGCCACCAGTGTCCAGGGTAGCTATGGCTACACCTTC.

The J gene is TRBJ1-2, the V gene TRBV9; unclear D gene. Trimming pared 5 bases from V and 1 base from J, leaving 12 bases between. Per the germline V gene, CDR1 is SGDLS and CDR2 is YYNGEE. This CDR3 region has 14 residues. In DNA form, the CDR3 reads TGTGCCAGCAGGGGAGACGGGGTTAACTATGGCTACACCTTC. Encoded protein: CASRGDGVNYGYTF.

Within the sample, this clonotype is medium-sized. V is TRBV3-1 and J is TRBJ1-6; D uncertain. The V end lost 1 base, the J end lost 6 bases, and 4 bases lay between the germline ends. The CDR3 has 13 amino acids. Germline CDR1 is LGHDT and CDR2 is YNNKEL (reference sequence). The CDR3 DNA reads TGTGCCAGCAGCCAAGGTCCTAATTCACCCCTCCACTTT. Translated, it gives CASSQGPNSPLHF.

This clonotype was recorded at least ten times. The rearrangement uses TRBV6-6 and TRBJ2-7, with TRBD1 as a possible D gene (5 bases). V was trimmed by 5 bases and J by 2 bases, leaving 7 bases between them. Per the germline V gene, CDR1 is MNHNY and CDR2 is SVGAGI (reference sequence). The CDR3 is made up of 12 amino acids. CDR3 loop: CASSQTAYEQYV. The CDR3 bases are TGTGCCAGCAGTCAGACAGCCTACGAGCAGTACGTC.

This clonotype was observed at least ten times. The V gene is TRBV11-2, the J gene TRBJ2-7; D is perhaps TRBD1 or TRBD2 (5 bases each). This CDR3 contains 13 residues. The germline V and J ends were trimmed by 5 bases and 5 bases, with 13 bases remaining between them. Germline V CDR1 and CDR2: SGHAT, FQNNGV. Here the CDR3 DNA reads TGTGCCAGCAGCCCGTGGTTGGGGGACGAGCAGTACGTC. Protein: CASSPWLGDEQYV.

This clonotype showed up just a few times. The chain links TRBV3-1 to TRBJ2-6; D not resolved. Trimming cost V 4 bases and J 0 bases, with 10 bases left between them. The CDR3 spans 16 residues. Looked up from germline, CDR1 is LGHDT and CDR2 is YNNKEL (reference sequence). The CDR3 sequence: CASSRTVNSGANVLTF. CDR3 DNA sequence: TGTGCCAGCAGCCGAACCGTTAACTCTGGGGCCAACGTCCTGACTTTC. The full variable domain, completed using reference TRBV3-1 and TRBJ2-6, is DTAVSQTPKYLVTQMGNDKSIKCEQNLGHDTMYWYKQDSKKFLKIMFSYNNKELIINETVPNRFSPKSPDKAHLNLHINSLELGDSAVYFCASSRTVNSGANVLTFGAGSRLTVL.

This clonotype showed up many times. DNA of the CDR3: TGTGCCAGCAGTGAGATTAGCGGAACTAGCACAGATACGCAGTATTTT. It codes for CASSEISGTSTDTQYF. V gene TRBV28 combines with J gene TRBJ2-3, with D perhaps TRBD2 (6 bases). The CDR3 is 16 residues long. CDR1 and CDR2 (germline): MDHEN, SYDVKM. Trimming took 5 bases from V and 0 from J, leaving 15 bases between them. Complete variable domain (other parts from reference TRBV28 and TRBJ2-3): DVKVTQSSRYLVKRTGEKVFLECVQDMDHENMFWYRQDPGLGLRLIYFSYDVKMKEKGDIPEGYSVSREKKERFSLILESASTNQTSMYLCASSEISGTSTDTQYFGPGTRLTVL.

Here the CDR3 DNA reads TGTGCCAGCTCACCCGGGACAATCGGCGAGCAGTACGTC. Translating gives CASSPGTIGEQYV. J is TRBJ2-7 and V is TRBV18; the D gene is possibly TRBD1 (6 bases). Germline V CDR1 and CDR2: KGHSH, LQKENI. CDR3 size: 13 residues. The germline V and J ends were trimmed by 3 bases and 6 bases, with 12 bases remaining between them.

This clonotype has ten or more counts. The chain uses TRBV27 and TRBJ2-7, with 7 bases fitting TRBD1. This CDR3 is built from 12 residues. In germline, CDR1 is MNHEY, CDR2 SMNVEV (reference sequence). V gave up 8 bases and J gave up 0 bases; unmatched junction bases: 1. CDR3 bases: TGTGCCAGCCGGGACAGCTCCTACGAGCAGTACTTC. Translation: CASRDSSYEQYF.

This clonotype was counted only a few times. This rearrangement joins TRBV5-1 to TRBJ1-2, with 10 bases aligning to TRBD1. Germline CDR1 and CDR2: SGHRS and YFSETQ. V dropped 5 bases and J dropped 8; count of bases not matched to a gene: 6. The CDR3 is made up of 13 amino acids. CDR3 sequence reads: CASRSTGGEGYTF. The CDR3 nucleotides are TGCGCCAGCAGATCGACAGGGGGCGAAGGCTACACCTTC.

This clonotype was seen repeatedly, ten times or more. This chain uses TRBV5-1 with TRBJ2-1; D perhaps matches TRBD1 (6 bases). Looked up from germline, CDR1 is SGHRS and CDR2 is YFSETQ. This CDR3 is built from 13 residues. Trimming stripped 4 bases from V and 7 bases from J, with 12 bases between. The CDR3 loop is CASSHQRGNEQFF. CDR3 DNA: TGCGCCAGCAGCCATCAAAGGGGGAATGAGCAGTTCTTC.

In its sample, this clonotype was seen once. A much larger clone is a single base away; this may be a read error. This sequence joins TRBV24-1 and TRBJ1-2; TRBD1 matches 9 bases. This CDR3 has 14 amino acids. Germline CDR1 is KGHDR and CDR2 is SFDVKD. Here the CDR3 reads CATMSGTGNYRYTF. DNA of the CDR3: TGTGCCACCATGTCCGGGACAGGGAACTATCGCTACACCTTC.

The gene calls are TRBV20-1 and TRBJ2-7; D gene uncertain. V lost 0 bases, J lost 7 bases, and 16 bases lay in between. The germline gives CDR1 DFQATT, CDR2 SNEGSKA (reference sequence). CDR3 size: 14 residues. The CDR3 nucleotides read TGCAGTGCTAGAGATTACTCCTCCGTGAATGAGCAGTACTTC. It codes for CSARDYSSVNEQYF.